Below, 18 T cell receptor beta chains from the same sample are listed, as sequenced in a study of cytomegalovirus exposure and HLA in healthy donors. The PCR made use of 60 Vbeta and 13 Jbeta primers. Sequencing used immunoSEQ multiplex PCR; TCRdb keeps in-frame clones, though not all of them. This table holds about 110,000 clones, 75% to 90% found once. Sequencing was performed on PBMCs. The receptors were gathered from a young man in good health and CMV-seropositive.

This chain uses TRBV2 with TRBJ2-5; 9 bases are shared with TRBD2. The CDR3 is 13 amino acids. Germline-derived CDR1 and CDR2 are SNHLY and FYNNEI. With 8 bases clipped from V and 5 bases from J, the junction kept 6 bases outside the gene matches. For the CDR3, the DNA is TGTGCCAGCGCGCGGGGGGGTGCGGAGACCCAGTACTTC. Protein: CASARGGAETQYF.

The chain uses TRBV7-8 and TRBJ2-2; tentatively, D is TRBD2 (6 bases). CDR3 length: 15 residues. Germline V lookup: CDR1 SGHVS, CDR2 FQNEAQ. V lost 3 bases, J lost 0 bases, and 8 bases lay in between. The CDR3, as DNA: TGTGCCAGCAGCTTTCTAGCGTCGAACACCGGGGAGCTGTTTTTT. The encoded protein is CASSFLASNTGELFF.

This sequence joins TRBV7-9 and TRBJ1-2; 11 bases match TRBD1. Germline lookup yields CDR1 SEHNR and CDR2 FQNEAQ (reference sequence). This CDR3 is built from 16 residues. V shed 5 bases, J shed 7 bases, and the junction held 12 bases outside the gene matches. The CDR3 DNA sequence: TGTGCCAGCAGCCCCCAATTGGGACAGGGGGGATTTGGCTACACCTTC. Protein sequence: CASSPQLGQGGFGYTF.

CDR3 amino acids: CASSVAASTDTQYF. CDR3 bases: TGTGCCAGCAGTGTAGCGGCAAGCACAGATACGCAGTATTTT. This sequence joins TRBV2 and TRBJ2-3; TRBD2 might be the D (6 bases). Looked up from germline, CDR1 is SNHLY and CDR2 is FYNNEI. The CDR3 is 14 amino acids. The V and J ends lost 4 bases and 0 bases respectively, with 8 bases between them.

This sequence joins TRBV9 and TRBJ2-2; 12 bases agree with TRBD1. The trim removed 2 bases at V and 5 bases at J, leaving 1 base unmatched. CDR1 SGDLS and CDR2 YYNGEE come from the germline V gene. The CDR3 runs 15 residues. The CDR3 region has the DNA TGTGCCAGCAGCGTGGGACAGGGGGCGACCGGGGAGCTGTTTTTT. This gives the protein CASSVGQGATGELFF.

This chain uses TRBV25-1 with TRBJ2-7, with D unclear. This CDR3 contains 11 residues. Deletions cut 4 bases from V and 3 bases from J, with 4 bases between. The V gene's germline CDR1 is MGHDK and CDR2 SYGVNS. For the CDR3, the DNA is TGTGCCAGCAGTGGCTACTACGAGCAGTACTTC. This translates into CASSGYYEQYF.

The V call is TRBV2, the J call TRBJ2-3, with TRBD2 identical over 9 bases. Germline lookup yields CDR1 SNHLY and CDR2 FYNNEI. After removal of 6 bases from V and 1 base from J, the junction contained 5 bases not matched to a gene. The CDR3 spans 15 residues. CDR3 in DNA: TGTGCCAGCAGCCGACCTAGCGGGGGCACAGATACGCAGTATTTT. Its translation: CASSRPSGGTDTQYF.

The chain couples TRBV5-8 to TRBJ2-7; 9 bases match TRBD2. The trim removed 4 bases at V and 2 bases at J, leaving 7 bases unmatched. The germline CDR1 and CDR2 sequences are SGHTS and YDEGEE. The CDR3 sequence is 15 residues long. The CDR3 loop is CASSPGGTSPYEQYF. As DNA, the CDR3 is TGTGCCAGCAGCCCCGGTGGGACTAGCCCCTACGAGCAGTACTTC.

The rearrangement uses TRBV2 and TRBJ2-2, with TRBD2 matching over 10 bases. V dropped 6 bases and J dropped 5; count of bases not matched to a gene: 6. The CDR3 loop spans 15 amino acids. Looked up from germline, CDR1 is SNHLY and CDR2 is FYNNEI. The CDR3 protein is CASSVGLAITGELFF. DNA for the CDR3: TGTGCCAGCAGCGTGGGACTAGCGATAACCGGGGAGCTGTTTTTT.

The chain uses TRBV27 and TRBJ1-5; 7 nucleotides align to TRBD1. The J segment lost 0 bases and the V segment lost 3 bases, leaving 8 bases of the junction unmatched. The CDR3 spans 17 residues. From germline, CDR1 is MNHEY and CDR2 SMNVEV (reference sequence). The CDR3 DNA reads TGTGCCAGCAGTTTGACAGGGTTGGGGTATAGCAATCAGCCCCAGCATTTT. Its protein is CASSLTGLGYSNQPQHF.

The chain joins TRBV11-3 to TRBJ2-1; 11 bases align to TRBD2. This CDR3 region has 15 residues. In germline, CDR1 is SGHNT, CDR2 YENEEA. The junction had 9 bases not matched to a gene; V was cut back by 5 bases and J by 9 bases. Written as DNA, the CDR3 is TGTGCCAGCAGCCTCACGACTAGCGGGGACGGTGAGCAGTTCTTC. Protein: CASSLTTSGDGEQFF.

The V and J genes are TRBV5-6 and TRBJ2-7; 9 bases are shared with TRBD1. Per the germline V gene, CDR1 is SGHDT and CDR2 is YYEEEE. J was trimmed by 2 bases and V by 4 bases; bases with no gene match: 7. This CDR3 is 15 amino acids long. The CDR3 protein is CASSPMGTGTYEQYF. In DNA form, the CDR3 reads TGTGCCAGCAGCCCGATGGGGACAGGGACCTACGAGCAGTACTTC.

The rearrangement uses TRBV4-1 and TRBJ1-4, with D possibly TRBD1 on 5 matching bases. Germline V gives CDR1 MGHRA, CDR2 YSYEKL. CDR3 length: 17 residues. Trimming pared 4 bases from V and 8 bases from J, leaving 23 bases between. The CDR3 nucleotides are TGCGCCAGCAGCCCCTCGTGGGGGGACGAAATTGGCGAAAAACTGTTTTTT. This codes for CASSPSWGDEIGEKLFF.

In this sample, this clone turned up a few times. In DNA, the CDR3 is TGTGCCTGGAGGGCGGGTAATGGCTACACCTTC. Translation: CAWRAGNGYTF. This chain joins TRBV30 and TRBJ1-2; D gene unclear. CDR3 length equals 11 residues. Germline CDR1 reads GTSNPN; CDR2 reads SVGIG (reference sequence). The V end was cut by 3 bases, the J end by 6 bases, with 8 bases between.

The rearrangement joins TRBV19 to TRBJ1-5; D is perhaps TRBD1 (6 bases). V lost 4 bases to trimming and J lost 0 bases, with 10 bases between them. The CDR3 runs to 15 residues. Germline V CDR1 and CDR2: LNHDA, SQIVND (reference sequence). For the CDR3, the DNA is TGTGCCAGTAGTAGGGAGGGGGTTAGCAATCAGCCCCAGCATTTT. Its protein product is CASSREGVSNQPQHF.

The rearrangement links TRBV6-6 to TRBJ1-1; D may be TRBD1 (6 bases). Trimming shortened V by 4 bases and J by 0 bases, and 12 bases separated the two germline ends. CDR3 length: 15 residues. Germline V gene sequence: CDR1 MNHNY, CDR2 SVGAGI (reference sequence). The CDR3 region is CASSSTQGVNTEAFF. The CDR3 coding sequence is TGTGCCAGCAGTTCCACACAGGGCGTGAACACTGAAGCTTTCTTT.

This sequence joins TRBV30 and TRBJ1-2; 8 bases line up with TRBD1. Trimming removed 0 bases from V and 5 bases from J; junction bases left unmatched: 11. The CDR3 is 16 residues long. The germline V gene encodes CDR1 GTSNPN and CDR2 SVGIG (reference sequence). CDR3 sequence reads: CAWSVKWDRRYYGYTF. The DNA of the CDR3 is TGTGCCTGGAGTGTAAAATGGGACAGGCGTTATTATGGCTACACCTTC.

The chain's CDR3 is CAIVVGGGGYTF. The CDR3 nucleotides read TGTGCCATCGTGGTAGGGGGCGGTGGCTACACCTTC. The V and J genes are TRBV6-1 and TRBJ1-2, with TRBD1 identical over 7 bases. The ends lost 10 bases at V and 7 bases at J; junction bases unmatched: 9. CDR1 is MNHNS and CDR2 is SASEGT in the germline V gene. This CDR3 comprises 12 residues.